This T cell receptor (beta chain) was obtained from a study of OX40 agonist ivuxolimab in advanced cancers. At the level of the study: Patients with hepatocellular carcinoma, melanoma, renal cell or head and neck cancer made up the dose-escalation patients. Eligibility rules accepted prior anti-PD-1, anti-PD-L1 or anti-CTLA-4 therapy, and under 45% had some.

The CDR3 extends over 13 amino acids. V was trimmed by 7 bases and J by 6 bases, leaving 18 bases between them. The germline V gene encodes CDR1 SQVTM and CDR2 ANQGSEA. Sequencing used immunoSEQ multiplex PCR; TCRdb keeps in-frame clones, though not all of them. Among about 79,000 clones listed, 80% to 95% were seen once. This sequence originates from an adult with an advanced solid tumor such as melanoma, head and neck, liver or kidney cancer. This sequence joins TRBV29-1 and TRBJ1-2, with D uncertain. Sequenced here: CD4+ or CD8+ T cells sorted from blood, sampled in a trial of the OX40 agonist ivuxolimab. CDR3 coding DNA: TGCAGCGCTTCCAGGAGCCCTACGGATGGCTACACCTTC. The encoded protein is CSASRSPTDGYTF.